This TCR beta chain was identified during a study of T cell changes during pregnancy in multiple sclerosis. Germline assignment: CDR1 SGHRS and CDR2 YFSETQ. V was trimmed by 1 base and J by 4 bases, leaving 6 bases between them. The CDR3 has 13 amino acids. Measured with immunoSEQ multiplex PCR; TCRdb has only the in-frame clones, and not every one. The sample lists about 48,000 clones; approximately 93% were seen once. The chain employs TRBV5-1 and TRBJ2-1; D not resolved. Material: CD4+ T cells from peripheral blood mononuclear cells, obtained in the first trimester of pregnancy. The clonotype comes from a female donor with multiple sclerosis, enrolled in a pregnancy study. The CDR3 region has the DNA TGCGCCAGCAGCTTGACTGAGTACAATGAGCAGTTCTTC. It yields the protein CASSLTEYNEQFF.